A single sample gave rise to the 18 T cell receptor beta chains below, sequenced in a study of shared clonotypes between healthy human individuals (dated by TCRdb to about 2020). Library construction relied on the immunoSEQ multiplex PCR assay. What TCRdb holds here is the immuneACCESS table cut down to in-frame rearrangements. Part of the clones is not present; checked against another copy, under half of the missing clones reflect an unresolved V gene, and the others are unexplained. This sample holds 2 million to 3 million clones; 80% to 95% were observed only once. The ten largest clonotypes hold 0.36% of the sample. Sequenced sample: naive CD4+ T cells from PBMCs. The sample's cell subset or site label, in plain terms: CD45RA+ positively selected. The receptors were gathered from a man aged 18 to 35 in good health. Some clones in this sample may be carry-over from other donors' samples.

The rearrangement links TRBV28 to TRBJ2-1, with D maybe TRBD2 (6 bases). CDR3 size: 18 residues. The germline V gene encodes CDR1 MDHEN and CDR2 SYDVKM. V lost 5 bases to trimming and J lost 5 bases, with 25 bases between them. For the CDR3, the DNA is TGTGCCAGCAGTCAATTTGGGGGGTTACCGGGACCACACAATGAGCAGTTCTTC. It codes for CASSQFGGLPGPHNEQFF.

The chain links TRBV9 to TRBJ2-2; 11 positions agree with TRBD2. V gave up 0 bases and J gave up 8 bases; unmatched junction bases: 15. This CDR3 region has 19 residues. Germline values: CDR1 SGDLS, CDR2 YYNGEE. CDR3: CASSVGAYTGTSGRGELFF. Here the CDR3 DNA reads TGTGCCAGCAGCGTAGGGGCCTACACAGGGACTAGCGGTAGAGGGGAGCTGTTTTTT.

CDR3 DNA: TGTGCCAGCAGCCAAGGTTTCGGCAGCTCTGGAAACACCATATATTTT. Translation gives CASSQGFGSSGNTIYF. The gene calls are TRBV14 and TRBJ1-3; D uncertain. Trimming took 1 base from V and 0 from J, leaving 10 bases between them. Germline CDR1 SGHDN, CDR2 FVKESK. This CDR3 region has 16 residues.

V and J are TRBV29-1 and TRBJ2-2; 12 bases line up with TRBD2. The length of the CDR3 is 18 residues. The J segment lost 5 bases and the V segment lost 7 bases, leaving 17 bases of the junction unmatched. The germline CDR1 and CDR2 sequences are SQVTM and ANQGSEA. The CDR3 nucleotides read TGCAGCGCCCGCGATTCTAGCGGGAGGGCCTCAGGGACCGGGGAGCTGTTTTTT. As protein: CSARDSSGRASGTGELFF.

The chain uses TRBV6-1 and TRBJ2-2, with D unresolved. CDR3 length: 13 amino acids. Germline V gene data show CDR1 as MNHNS and CDR2 as SASEGT. V was pared by 7 bases and J by 1 base, with 7 bases between. The CDR3 region is CASIWGNTGELFF. The CDR3 DNA sequence: TGTGCCAGCATCTGGGGGAACACCGGGGAGCTGTTTTTT.

The rearrangement links TRBV7-8 to TRBJ1-4; the D gene is possibly TRBD1 (5 bases). Germline V gene lookup returns CDR1 SGHVS and CDR2 FQNEAQ. V lost 5 bases and J lost 5, with 15 bases in between. The CDR3 totals 15 residues. CDR3 nucleotide sequence: TGTGCCAGCAGCCTCTTGGGGGGTTTCAATGAAAAACTGTTTTTT. This encodes CASSLLGGFNEKLFF.

The genes are TRBV5-1 and TRBJ2-7; D could derive from TRBD1 or TRBD2 (6 bases each). Trimming removed 3 bases from V and 5 bases from J, with 27 bases in between. Germline assignment: CDR1 SGHRS and CDR2 YFSETQ. The CDR3 is 18 residues long. The CDR3 DNA sequence: TGCGCCAGCAGCTCCAAAACCACGTCGGGGGCGAGAAATCACGAGCAGTACTTC. It specifies CASSSKTTSGARNHEQYF.

The CDR3 DNA sequence: TGTGCCAGCAGTGAAGTAGGAAGTCTTAGAAAAAAACTGTTTTTT. Protein sequence: CASSEVGSLRKKLFF. The rearrangement joins TRBV6-1 to TRBJ1-4; D is uncertain. V was pared by 1 base and J by 9 bases, with 15 bases between. The CDR3 contains 15 residues. Germline CDR1 is MNHNS and CDR2 is SASEGT.

The chain is built from TRBV28 and TRBJ1-2; D unclear. Germline V lookup: CDR1 MDHEN, CDR2 SYDVKM. Trimming cost V 3 bases and J 7 bases, with 6 bases left between them. CDR3 size: 11 residues. The CDR3: CASSLALGYTF. The CDR3 DNA follows: TGTGCCAGCAGTTTGGCTCTTGGCTACACCTTC.

The chain carries TRBV28 and TRBJ2-5, with TRBD1 as a possible D gene (6 bases). Per germline, CDR1 MDHEN and CDR2 SYDVKM. Deletions cut 4 bases from V and 4 bases from J, with 13 bases between. The CDR3 runs 14 residues. The chain's CDR3 is CASSSQGIGETQYF. CDR3 in DNA: TGTGCCAGCAGTTCCCAGGGGATTGGAGAGACCCAGTACTTC.

The CDR3 is CASSPRYGRNEQFF. The CDR3, as DNA: TGTGCCAGCAGCCCGCGCTACGGGCGAAATGAGCAGTTCTTC. V and J are TRBV11-2 and TRBJ2-1, with D hard to call. Trimming took off 5 bases at V and 7 bases at J, with 15 bases between the two ends. The length of the CDR3 is 14 residues. Germline assignment: CDR1 SGHAT and CDR2 FQNNGV.

This chain joins TRBV18 and TRBJ2-1; maybe TRBD1 (5 bases). The V and J ends lost 3 bases and 9 bases respectively, with 15 bases between them. The V gene's germline CDR1 is KGHSH and CDR2 LQKENI. CDR3 size: 14 residues. For the CDR3, the DNA is TGTGCCAGCTCACCGGCCACAGGTGCGGTTGAGCAGTTCTTC. It translates to CASSPATGAVEQFF.

The V and J genes are TRBV12-5 and TRBJ2-7, with TRBD2 matching over 11 bases. The V gene end was trimmed by 2 bases and the J gene end by 5 bases; junction bases not matched to a gene: 8. Germline CDR1 reads LGHNT; CDR2 reads FRNRAP. This CDR3 region has 16 residues. The CDR3 reads CASGLTSGSFGDEQYF. The DNA of the CDR3 is TGTGCTAGTGGTTTGACTAGCGGGAGTTTCGGGGACGAGCAGTACTTC.

J is TRBJ2-5 and V is TRBV2; a weak D match, TRBD1 (6 bases). Trimming removed 7 bases at V and 1 base at J, with 13 bases between. The germline V gene has CDR1 SNHLY and CDR2 FYNNEI. The CDR3 sequence is 14 residues long. The CDR3: CASKGPDSQETQYF. CDR3 sequence (DNA): TGTGCCAGCAAGGGGCCGGACAGCCAAGAGACCCAGTACTTC.

The genes are TRBV5-1 and TRBJ2-7; 9 bases map to TRBD1. V dropped 2 bases and J dropped 2; count of bases not matched to a gene: 14. The CDR3 length is 18 residues. CDR1 is SGHRS, CDR2 YFSETQ, per germline. The CDR3 spells CASSFSPIGQGTTYEQYF. The CDR3 DNA sequence: TGCGCCAGCAGCTTTTCCCCCATAGGACAGGGGACCACCTACGAGCAGTACTTC.

This sequence joins TRBV11-2 and TRBJ2-7; D is uncertain. This CDR3 contains 11 residues. The germline V gene has CDR1 SGHAT and CDR2 FQNNGV. The V and J ends lost 2 bases and 5 bases respectively, with 4 bases between them. CDR3 in amino acids: CASSLIHEQYF. For the CDR3, the DNA is TGTGCCAGCAGCTTAATCCACGAGCAGTACTTC.

The chain employs TRBV19 and TRBJ1-5, with D unresolved. The CDR3 contains 17 residues. Germline V gene lookup returns CDR1 LNHDA and CDR2 SQIVND (reference sequence). V was trimmed by 6 bases and J by 0 bases, leaving 18 bases between them. CDR3: CASSPTRAGGSNQPQHF. In nucleotides, the CDR3 is TGTGCCAGTAGCCCCACGAGGGCAGGTGGTAGCAATCAGCCCCAGCATTTT.

The chain is built from TRBV6-1 and TRBJ2-2; the D is unclear. The V gene's germline CDR1 is MNHNS and CDR2 SASEGT. This CDR3 has 13 residues. V gave up 6 bases and J gave up 9 bases, with 14 bases separating them. CDR3 DNA sequence: TGTGCCAGCAGGGTAGGGAAAGTCCGGGAGCTGTTTTTT. Translated: CASRVGKVRELFF.